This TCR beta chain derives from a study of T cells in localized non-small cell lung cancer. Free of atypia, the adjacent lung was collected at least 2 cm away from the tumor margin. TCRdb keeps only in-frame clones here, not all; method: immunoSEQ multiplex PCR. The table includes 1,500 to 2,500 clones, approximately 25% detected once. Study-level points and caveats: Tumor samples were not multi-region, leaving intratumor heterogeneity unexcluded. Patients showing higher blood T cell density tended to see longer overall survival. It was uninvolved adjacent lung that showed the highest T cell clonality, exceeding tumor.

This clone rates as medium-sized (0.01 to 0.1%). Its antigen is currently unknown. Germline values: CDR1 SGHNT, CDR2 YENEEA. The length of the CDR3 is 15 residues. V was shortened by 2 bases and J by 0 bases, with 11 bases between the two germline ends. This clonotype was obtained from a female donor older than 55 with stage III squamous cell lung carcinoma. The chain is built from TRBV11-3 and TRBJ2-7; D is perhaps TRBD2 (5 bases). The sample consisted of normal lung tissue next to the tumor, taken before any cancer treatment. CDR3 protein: CASSLRPSPSYEQYF. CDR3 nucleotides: TGTGCCAGCAGCTTAAGGCCTAGCCCCTCCTACGAGCAGTACTTC.